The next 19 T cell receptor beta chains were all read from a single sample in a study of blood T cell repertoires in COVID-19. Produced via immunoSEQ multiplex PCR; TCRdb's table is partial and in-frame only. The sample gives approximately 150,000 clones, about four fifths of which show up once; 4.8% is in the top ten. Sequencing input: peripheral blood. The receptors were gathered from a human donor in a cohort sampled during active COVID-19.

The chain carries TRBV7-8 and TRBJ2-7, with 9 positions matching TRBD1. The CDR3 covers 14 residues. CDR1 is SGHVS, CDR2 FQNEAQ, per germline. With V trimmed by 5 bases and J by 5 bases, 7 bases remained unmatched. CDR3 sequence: CASSIGDRVNEQYF. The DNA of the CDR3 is TGTGCCAGCAGCATAGGGGACAGGGTCAACGAGCAGTACTTC.

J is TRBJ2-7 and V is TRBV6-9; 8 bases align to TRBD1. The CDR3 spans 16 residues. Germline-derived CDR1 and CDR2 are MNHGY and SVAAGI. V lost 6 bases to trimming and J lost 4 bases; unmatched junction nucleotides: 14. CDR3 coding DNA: TGTGCCAGCAGGACGTGGACAGGGTCAGGATCGTACGAGCAGTACGTC. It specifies CASRTWTGSGSYEQYV.

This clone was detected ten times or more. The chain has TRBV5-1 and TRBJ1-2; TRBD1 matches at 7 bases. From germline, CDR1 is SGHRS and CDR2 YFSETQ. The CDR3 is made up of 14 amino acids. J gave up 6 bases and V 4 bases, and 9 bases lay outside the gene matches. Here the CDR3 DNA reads TGCGCCAGCAGCGCGGGACAGCTCAACCATGGCTACACCTTC. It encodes CASSAGQLNHGYTF. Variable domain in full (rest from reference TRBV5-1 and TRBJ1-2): KAGVTQTPRYLIKTRGQQVTLSCSPISGHRSVSWYQQTPGQGLQFLFEYFSETQRNKGNFPGRFSGRQFSNSRSEMNVSTLELGDSALYLCASSAGQLNHGYTFGSGTRLTVV.

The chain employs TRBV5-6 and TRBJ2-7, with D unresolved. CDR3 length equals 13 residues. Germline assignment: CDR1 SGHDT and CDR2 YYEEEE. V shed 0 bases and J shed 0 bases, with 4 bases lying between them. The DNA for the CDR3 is TGTGCCAGCAGCTTGGCCAGCTCCTACGAGCAGTACTTC. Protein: CASSLASSYEQYF.

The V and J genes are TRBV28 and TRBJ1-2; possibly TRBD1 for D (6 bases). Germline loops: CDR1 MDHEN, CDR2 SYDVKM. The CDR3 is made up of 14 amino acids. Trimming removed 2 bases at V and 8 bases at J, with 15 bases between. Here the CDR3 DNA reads TGTGCCAGCAGTTTAGGGGGCGCATTTGGGGGCTACACCTTC. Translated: CASSLGGAFGGYTF.

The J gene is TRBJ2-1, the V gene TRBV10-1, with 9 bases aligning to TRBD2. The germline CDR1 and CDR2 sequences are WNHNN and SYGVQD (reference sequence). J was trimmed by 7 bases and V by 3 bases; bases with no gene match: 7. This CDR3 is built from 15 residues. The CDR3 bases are TGCGCCAGCAGTGAAGTAGCGGGAGATAGGAATGAGCAGTTCTTC. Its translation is CASSEVAGDRNEQFF.

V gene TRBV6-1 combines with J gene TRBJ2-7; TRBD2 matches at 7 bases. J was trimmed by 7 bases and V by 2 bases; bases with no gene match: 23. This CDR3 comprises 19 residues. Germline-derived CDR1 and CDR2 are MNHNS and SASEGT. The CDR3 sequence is CASSERWIRWGGSYEEQYF. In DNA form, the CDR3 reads TGTGCCAGCAGTGAAAGATGGATTAGGTGGGGGGGGAGCTACGAGGAGCAGTACTTC.

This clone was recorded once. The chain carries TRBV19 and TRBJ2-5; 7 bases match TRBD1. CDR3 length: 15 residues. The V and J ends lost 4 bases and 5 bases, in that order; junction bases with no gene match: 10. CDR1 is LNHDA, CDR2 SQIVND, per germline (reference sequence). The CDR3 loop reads CASSKNRGRGETQYF. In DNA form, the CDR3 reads TGTGCCAGTAGTAAAAACAGGGGACGAGGGGAGACCCAGTACTTC.

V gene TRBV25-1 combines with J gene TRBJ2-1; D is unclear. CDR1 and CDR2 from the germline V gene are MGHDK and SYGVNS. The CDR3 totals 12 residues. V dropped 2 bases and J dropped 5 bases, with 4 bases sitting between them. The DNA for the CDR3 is TGTGCCAGCAGTGAACAGGACAATGAGCAGTTCTTC. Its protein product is CASSEQDNEQFF.

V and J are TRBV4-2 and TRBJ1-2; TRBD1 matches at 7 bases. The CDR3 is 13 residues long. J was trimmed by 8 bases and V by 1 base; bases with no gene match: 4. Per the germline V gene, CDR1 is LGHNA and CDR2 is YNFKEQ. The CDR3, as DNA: TGTGCCAGCAGCCAAGGAGACAGGGACGGCTACACCTTC. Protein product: CASSQGDRDGYTF.

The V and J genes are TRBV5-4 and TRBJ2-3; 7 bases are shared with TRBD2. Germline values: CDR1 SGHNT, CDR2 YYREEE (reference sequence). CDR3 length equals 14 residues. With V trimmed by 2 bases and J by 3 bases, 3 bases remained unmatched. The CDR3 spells CASSLAGLTDTQYF. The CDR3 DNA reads TGTGCCAGCAGCTTAGCGGGACTAACAGATACGCAGTATTTT.

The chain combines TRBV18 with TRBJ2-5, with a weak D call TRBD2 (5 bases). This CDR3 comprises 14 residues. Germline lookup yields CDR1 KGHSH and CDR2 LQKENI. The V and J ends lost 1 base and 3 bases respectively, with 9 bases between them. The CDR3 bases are TGTGCCAGCTCACCACTCGAGGGAAAAGAGACCCAGTACTTC. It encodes CASSPLEGKETQYF.

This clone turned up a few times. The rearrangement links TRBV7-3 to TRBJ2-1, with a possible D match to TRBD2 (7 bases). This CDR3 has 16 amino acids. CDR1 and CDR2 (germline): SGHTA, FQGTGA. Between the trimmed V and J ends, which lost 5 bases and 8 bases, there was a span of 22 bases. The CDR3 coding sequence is TGTGCCAGCAGCCTTCCGGGGGGCCGTCTTGGGCATGAGCAGTTCTTC. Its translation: CASSLPGGRLGHEQFF. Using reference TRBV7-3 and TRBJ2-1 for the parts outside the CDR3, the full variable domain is GAGVSQTPSNKVTEKGKYVELRCDPISGHTALYWYRQSLGQGPEFLIYFQGTGAADDSGLPNDRFFAVRPEGSVSTLKIQRTERGDSAVYLCASSLPGGRLGHEQFFGPGTRLTVL.

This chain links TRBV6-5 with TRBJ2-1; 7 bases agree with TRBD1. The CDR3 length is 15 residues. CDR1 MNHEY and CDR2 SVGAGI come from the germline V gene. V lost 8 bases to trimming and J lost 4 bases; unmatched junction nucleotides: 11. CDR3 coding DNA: TGTGCCAGCTATAACAGGGGATTTAGGTACAATGAGCAGTTCTTC. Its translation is CASYNRGFRYNEQFF.

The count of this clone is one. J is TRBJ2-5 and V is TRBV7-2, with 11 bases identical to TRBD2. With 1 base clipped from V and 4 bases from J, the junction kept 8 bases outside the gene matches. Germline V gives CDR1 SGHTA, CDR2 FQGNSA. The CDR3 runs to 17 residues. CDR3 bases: TGTGCCAGCAGCTTAGTTAATAGCGGGGGGGTCGGAGAGACCCAGTACTTC. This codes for CASSLVNSGGVGETQYF.

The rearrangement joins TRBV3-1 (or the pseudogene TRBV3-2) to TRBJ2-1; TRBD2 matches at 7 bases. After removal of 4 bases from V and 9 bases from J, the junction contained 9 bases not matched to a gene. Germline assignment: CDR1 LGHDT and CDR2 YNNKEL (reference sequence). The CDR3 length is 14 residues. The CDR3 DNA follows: TGTGCCAGCAGCCGAGTCGGGAGGTCAGGTGAGCAGTTCTTC. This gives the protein CASSRVGRSGEQFF.

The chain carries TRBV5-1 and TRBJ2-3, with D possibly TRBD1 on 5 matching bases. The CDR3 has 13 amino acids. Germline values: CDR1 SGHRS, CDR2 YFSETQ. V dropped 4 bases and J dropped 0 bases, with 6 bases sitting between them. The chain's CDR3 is CASSRGSTDTQYF. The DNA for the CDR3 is TGCGCCAGCAGCAGGGGAAGCACAGATACGCAGTATTTT.

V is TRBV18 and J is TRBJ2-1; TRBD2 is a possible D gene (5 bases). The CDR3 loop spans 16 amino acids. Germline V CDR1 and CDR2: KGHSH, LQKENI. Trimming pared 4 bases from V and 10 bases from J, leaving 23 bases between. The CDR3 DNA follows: TGTGCCAGCTCACTCCGTTCGGGGAGAGACTCGGGCGAGCAGTTCTTC. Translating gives CASSLRSGRDSGEQFF.

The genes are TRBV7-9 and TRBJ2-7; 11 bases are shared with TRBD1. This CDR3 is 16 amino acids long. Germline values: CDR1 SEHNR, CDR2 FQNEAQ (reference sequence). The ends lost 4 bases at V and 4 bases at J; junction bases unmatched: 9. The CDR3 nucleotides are TGTGCCAGCAGCTCCACGGGGACAGGGGGGGAGTACGAGCAGTACTTC. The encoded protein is CASSSTGTGGEYEQYF. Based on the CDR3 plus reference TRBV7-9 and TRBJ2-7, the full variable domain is DTGVSQNPRHKITKRGQNVTFRCDPISEHNRLYWYRQTLGQGPEFLTYFQNEAQLEKSRLLSDRFSAERPKGSFSTLEIQRTEQGDSAMYLCASSSTGTGGEYEQYFGPGTRLTVT.